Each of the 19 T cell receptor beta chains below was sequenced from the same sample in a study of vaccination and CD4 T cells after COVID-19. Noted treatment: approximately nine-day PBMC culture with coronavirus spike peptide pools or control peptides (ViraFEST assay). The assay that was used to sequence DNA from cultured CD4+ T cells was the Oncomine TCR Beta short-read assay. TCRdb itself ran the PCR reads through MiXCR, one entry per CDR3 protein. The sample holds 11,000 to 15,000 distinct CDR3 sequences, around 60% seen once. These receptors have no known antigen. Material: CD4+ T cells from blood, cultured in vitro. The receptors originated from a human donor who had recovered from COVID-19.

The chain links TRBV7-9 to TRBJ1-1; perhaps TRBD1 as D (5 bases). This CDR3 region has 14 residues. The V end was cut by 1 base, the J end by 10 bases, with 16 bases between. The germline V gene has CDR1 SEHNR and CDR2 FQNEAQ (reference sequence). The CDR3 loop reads CASSLDTAGGGAFF. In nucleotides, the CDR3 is TGTGCCAGCAGCTTAGATACCGCGGGCGGGGGAGCTTTCTTT.

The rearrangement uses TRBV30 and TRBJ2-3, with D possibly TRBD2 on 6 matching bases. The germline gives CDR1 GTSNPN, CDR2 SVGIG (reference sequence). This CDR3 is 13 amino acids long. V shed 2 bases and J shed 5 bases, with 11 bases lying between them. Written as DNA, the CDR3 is TGTGCCTGGAGTCAGCGGGTGAGAGATACGCAGTATTTT. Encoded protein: CAWSQRVRDTQYF.

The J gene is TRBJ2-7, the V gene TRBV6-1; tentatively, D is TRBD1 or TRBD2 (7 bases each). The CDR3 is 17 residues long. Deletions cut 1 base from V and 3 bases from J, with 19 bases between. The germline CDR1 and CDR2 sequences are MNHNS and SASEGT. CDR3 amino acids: CASSEDWDSGTIYEQYF. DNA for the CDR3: TGTGCCAGCAGTGAAGATTGGGACAGTGGGACTATCTACGAGCAGTACTTC.

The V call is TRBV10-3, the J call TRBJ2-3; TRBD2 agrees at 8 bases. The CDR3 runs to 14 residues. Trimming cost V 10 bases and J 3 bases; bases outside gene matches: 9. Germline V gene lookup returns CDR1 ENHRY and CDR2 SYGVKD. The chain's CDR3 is CATRPAGETDTQYF. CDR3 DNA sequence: TGTGCCACCAGGCCAGCGGGGGAAACAGATACGCAGTATTTT.

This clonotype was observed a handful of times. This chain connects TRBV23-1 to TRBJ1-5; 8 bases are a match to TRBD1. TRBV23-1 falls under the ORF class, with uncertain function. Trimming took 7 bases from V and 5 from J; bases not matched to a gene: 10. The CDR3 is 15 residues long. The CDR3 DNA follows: TGCGCCAGCATCGCTACAGGGGGAGGTCATCAGCCCCAGCATTTT. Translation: CASIATGGGHQPQHF.

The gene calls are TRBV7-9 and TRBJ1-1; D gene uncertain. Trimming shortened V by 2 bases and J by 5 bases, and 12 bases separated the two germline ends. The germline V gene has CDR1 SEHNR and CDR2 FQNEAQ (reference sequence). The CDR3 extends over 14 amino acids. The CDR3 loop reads CASSLRVMGTEAFF. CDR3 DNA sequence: TGTGCCAGCAGCTTAAGGGTGATGGGGACTGAAGCTTTCTTT. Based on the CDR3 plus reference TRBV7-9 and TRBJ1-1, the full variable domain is DTGVSQNPRHKITKRGQNVTFRCDPISEHNRLYWYRQTLGQGPEFLTYFQNEAQLEKSRLLSDRFSAERPKGSFSTLEIQRTEQGDSAMYLCASSLRVMGTEAFFGQGTRLTVV.

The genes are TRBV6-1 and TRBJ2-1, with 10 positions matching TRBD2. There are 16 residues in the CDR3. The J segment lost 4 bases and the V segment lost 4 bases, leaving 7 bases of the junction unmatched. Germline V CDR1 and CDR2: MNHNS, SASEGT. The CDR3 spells CASSAPGLADYNEQFF. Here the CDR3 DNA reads TGTGCCAGCAGTGCCCCTGGACTAGCGGATTACAATGAGCAGTTCTTC.

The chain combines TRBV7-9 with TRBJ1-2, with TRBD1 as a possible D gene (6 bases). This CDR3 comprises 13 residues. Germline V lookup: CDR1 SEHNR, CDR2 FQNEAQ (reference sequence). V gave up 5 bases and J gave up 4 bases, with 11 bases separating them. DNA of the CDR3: TGTGCCAGCAGCGTACAGGGAAGCTATGGCTACACCTTC. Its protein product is CASSVQGSYGYTF.

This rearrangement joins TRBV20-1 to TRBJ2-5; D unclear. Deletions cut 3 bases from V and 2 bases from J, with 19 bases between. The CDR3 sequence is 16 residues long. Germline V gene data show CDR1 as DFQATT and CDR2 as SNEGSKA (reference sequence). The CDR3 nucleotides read TGCAGTGCTAGGGTCCAGTCAGGCGAAGTTCAAGAGACCCAGTACTTC. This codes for CSARVQSGEVQETQYF.

The CDR3 sequence is CSALMVTPGTGELFF. In DNA, the CDR3 is TGCAGTGCCCTCATGGTTACCCCGGGAACCGGGGAGCTGTTTTTT. The genes are TRBV20-1 and TRBJ2-2; D possibly corresponds to TRBD2 (5 bases). This CDR3 comprises 15 residues. From germline, CDR1 is DFQATT and CDR2 SNEGSKA (reference sequence). Trimming left V 6 bases short and J 5 bases short, with 19 bases between.

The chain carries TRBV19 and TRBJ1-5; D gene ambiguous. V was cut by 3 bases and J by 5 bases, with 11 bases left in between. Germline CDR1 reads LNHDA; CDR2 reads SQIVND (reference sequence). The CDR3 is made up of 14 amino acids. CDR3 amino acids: CASSIWAGDQPQHF. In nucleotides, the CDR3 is TGTGCCAGTAGTATTTGGGCCGGGGATCAGCCCCAGCATTTT.

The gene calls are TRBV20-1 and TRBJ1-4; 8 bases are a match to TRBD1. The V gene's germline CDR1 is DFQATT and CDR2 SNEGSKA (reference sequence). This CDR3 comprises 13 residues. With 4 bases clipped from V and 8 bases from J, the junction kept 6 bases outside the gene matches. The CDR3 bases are TGCAGTGCTATATGGACAGGGCGAGAAAAACTGTTTTTT. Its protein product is CSAIWTGREKLFF.

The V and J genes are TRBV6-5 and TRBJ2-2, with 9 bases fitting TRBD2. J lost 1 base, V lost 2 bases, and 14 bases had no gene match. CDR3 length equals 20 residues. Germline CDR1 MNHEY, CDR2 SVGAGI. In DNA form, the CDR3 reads TGTGCCAGCAGTTACGGGTGGTCTAGCGGGGCCAGGGTGAACACCGGGGAGCTGTTTTTT. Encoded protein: CASSYGWSSGARVNTGELFF.

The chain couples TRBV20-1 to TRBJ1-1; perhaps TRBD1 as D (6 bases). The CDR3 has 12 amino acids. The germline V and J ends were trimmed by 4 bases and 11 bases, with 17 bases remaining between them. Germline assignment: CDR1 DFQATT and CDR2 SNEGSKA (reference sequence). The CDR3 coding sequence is TGCAGTGCTACTGGACAGACGGTTGATGCTTTCTTT. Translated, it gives CSATGQTVDAFF.

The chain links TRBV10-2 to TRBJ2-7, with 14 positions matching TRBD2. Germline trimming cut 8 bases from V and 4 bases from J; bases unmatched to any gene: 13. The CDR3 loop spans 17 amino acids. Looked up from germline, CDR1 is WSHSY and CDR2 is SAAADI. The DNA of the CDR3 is TGCGCCAGCGGCGCCCGGACTAGCGGGGGGCTCGGGTACGAGCAGTACTTC. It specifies CASGARTSGGLGYEQYF.

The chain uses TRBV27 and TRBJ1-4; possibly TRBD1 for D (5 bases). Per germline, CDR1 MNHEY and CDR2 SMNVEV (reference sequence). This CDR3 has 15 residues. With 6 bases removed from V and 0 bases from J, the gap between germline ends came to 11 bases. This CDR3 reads CASRGTAATNEKLFF. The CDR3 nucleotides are TGTGCCAGCAGGGGGACGGCCGCAACTAATGAAAAACTGTTTTTT. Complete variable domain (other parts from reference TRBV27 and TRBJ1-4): EAQVTQNPRYLITVTGKKLTVTCSQNMNHEYMSWYRQDPGLGLRQIYYSMNVEVTDKGDVPEGYKVSRKEKRNFPLILESPSPNQTSLYFCASRGTAATNEKLFFGSGTQLSVL.

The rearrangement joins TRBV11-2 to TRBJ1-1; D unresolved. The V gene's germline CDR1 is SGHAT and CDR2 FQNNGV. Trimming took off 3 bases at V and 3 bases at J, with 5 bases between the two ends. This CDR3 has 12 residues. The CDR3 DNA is TGTGCCAGCAGCTTGGAGTACACTGAAGCTTTCTTT. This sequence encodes CASSLEYTEAFF. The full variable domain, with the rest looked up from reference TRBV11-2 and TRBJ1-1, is EAGVAQSPRYKIIEKRQSVAFWCNPISGHATLYWYQQILGQGPKLLIQFQNNGVVDDSQLPKDRFSAERLKGVDSTLKIQPAKLEDSAVYLCASSLEYTEAFFGQGTRLTVV.

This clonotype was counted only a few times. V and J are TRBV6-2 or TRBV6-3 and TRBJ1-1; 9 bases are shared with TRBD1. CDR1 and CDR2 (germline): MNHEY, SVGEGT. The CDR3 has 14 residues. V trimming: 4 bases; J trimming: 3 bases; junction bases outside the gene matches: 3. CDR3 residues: CASSFDRGDTEAFF. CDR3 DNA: TGTGCCAGCAGTTTTGACAGGGGGGACACTGAAGCTTTCTTT.

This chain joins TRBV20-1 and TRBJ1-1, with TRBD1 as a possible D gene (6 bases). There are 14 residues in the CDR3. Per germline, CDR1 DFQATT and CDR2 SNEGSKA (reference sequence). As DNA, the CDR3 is TGCAGGGCCGGGGTATTGCAGGGGAGCACTGAAGCTTTCTTT. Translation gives CRAGVLQGSTEAFF.